This TCR beta chain comes out of a study of OX40 agonist ivuxolimab in advanced cancers. Study overall: Treatment of patients was with ivuxolimab, an agonistic anti-OX40 (CD134) antibody. Study results and caveats: Clonal expansion from baseline to week 6 occurred in both CD4+ and CD8+ T cells. On average, CD8+ T cells showed a greater number of expanded clones than CD4+. Part of the nonresponder group also had normalized T-cell clonal expansion that was low.

The V gene's germline CDR1 is SGDLS and CDR2 YYNGEE. The CDR3 is made up of 13 amino acids. Trimming left V 1 base short and J 5 bases short, with 9 bases between. The data were produced by immunoSEQ multiplex PCR, yet TCRdb's version contains in-frame clones alone and is incomplete. The sample holds around 20,000 clones, approximately 80% seen once. This clone was seen a few times. The antigen remains unidentified. The chain carries TRBV9 and TRBJ1-1; D perhaps matches TRBD1 (6 bases). The sequenced sample was CD4+ or CD8+ T cells sorted from blood, obtained in a trial of the OX40 agonist ivuxolimab. This clonotype originated in an adult with an advanced solid tumor such as melanoma, head and neck, liver or kidney cancer. CDR3 in amino acids: CASSVPGATEAFF. CDR3 DNA sequence: TGTGCCAGCAGCGTACCAGGGGCGACTGAAGCTTTCTTT.